This TCR beta chain was captured in a study of T cells in Graves' hyperthyroidism and ophthalmopathy. The PBMCs studied were ones that came from about 10 ml fresh peripheral blood. V dropped 1 base and J dropped 6 bases, with 10 bases sitting between them. Germline CDR1 MNHEY, CDR2 SMNVEV (reference sequence). This CDR3 has 14 amino acids. TCR beta CDR3 regions were amplified from RNA. The study used the HTBI primer set for a first-round RT-PCR of the TCR CDR3. TCRdb re-called the multiplex PCR reads with MiXCR, one entry per CDR3 protein. The table lists 690,000 or so distinct CDR3 sequences, about 19% of them singletons. With regard to this clonotype: The antigen remains unidentified.

Study outcomes and limitations: Onset of ophthalmopathy came a median approximately 6.9 months after the model predicted it. Ophthalmopathy was distinguished from stable hyperthyroidism by 13 V-J signatures. Expanded thyroid clonotypes (above 0.001) were mostly also found in blood.

The sequenced sample consisted of blood. The chain has TRBV27 and TRBJ2-1; D is unresolved. The sequence was collected from a woman in her fifties or sixties with Graves' hyperthyroidism that later progressed to Graves' ophthalmopathy. The CDR3 sequence: CASSLFDRANEQFF. The CDR3 coding sequence is TGTGCCAGCAGTTTATTTGACCGAGCCAATGAGCAGTTCTTC.